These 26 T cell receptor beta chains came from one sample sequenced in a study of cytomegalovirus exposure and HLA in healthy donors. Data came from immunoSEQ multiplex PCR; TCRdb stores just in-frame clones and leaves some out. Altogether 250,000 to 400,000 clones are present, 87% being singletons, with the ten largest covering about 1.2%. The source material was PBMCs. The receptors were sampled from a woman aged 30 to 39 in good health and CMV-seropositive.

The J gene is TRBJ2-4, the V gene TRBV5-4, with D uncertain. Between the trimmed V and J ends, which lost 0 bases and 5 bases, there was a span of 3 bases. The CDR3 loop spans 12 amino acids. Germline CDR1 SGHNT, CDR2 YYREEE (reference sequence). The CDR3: CASSLGENIQYF. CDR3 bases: TGTGCCAGCAGCTTGGGGGAAAACATTCAGTACTTC.

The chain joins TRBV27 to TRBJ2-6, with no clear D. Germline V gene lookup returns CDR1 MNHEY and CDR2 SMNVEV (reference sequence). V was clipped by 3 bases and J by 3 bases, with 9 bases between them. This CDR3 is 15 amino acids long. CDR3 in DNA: TGTGCCAGCAGTTTTGGGAACTTTGGGGCCAACGTCCTGACTTTC. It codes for CASSFGNFGANVLTF.

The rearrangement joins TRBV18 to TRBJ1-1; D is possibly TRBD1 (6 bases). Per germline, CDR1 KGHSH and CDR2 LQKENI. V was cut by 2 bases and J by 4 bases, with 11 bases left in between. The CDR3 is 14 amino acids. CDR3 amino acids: CASSPKGGSTEAFF. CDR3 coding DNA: TGTGCCAGCTCACCAAAGGGGGGTAGCACTGAAGCTTTCTTT.

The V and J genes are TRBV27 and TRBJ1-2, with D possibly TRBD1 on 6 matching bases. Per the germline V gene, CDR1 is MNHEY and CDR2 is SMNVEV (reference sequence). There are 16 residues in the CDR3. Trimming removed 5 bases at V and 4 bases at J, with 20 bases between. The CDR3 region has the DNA TGTGCCAGCAGTCTGCCCCCGGGACAACCTCGCTATGGCTACACCTTC. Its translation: CASSLPPGQPRYGYTF.

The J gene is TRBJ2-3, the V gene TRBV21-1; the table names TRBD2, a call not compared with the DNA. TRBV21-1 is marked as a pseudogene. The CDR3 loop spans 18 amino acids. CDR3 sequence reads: CASGYPGTSGRAPDTQYF. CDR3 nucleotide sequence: TGTGCCAGCGGATACCCCGGGACTAGCGGGAGGGCCCCCGATACGCAGTATTTT.

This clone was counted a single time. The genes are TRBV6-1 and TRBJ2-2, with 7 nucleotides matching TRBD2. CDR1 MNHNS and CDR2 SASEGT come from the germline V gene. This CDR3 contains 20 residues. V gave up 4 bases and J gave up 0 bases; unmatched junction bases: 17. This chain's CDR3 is CASSAPGLTTRIANTGELFF. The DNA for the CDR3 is TGTGCCAGCAGTGCACCGGGACTAACGACGAGAATCGCGAACACCGGGGAGCTGTTTTTT.

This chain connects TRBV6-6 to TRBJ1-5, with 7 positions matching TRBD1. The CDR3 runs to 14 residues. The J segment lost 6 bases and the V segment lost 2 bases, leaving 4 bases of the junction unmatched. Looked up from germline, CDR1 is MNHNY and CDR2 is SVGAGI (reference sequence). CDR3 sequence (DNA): TGTGCCAGCAGTTACGCGACAGGGAGTCAGCCCCAGCATTTT. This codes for CASSYATGSQPQHF.

The CDR3 DNA reads as TGTGCCAGCAGCCTACCGGGACAGGGGGCGTACAATGAGCAGTTCTTC. Translated: CASSLPGQGAYNEQFF. V gene TRBV5-6 combines with J gene TRBJ2-1, with TRBD1 matching over 12 bases. The CDR3 loop spans 16 amino acids. The V gene end was trimmed by 4 bases and the J gene end by 4 bases; junction bases not matched to a gene: 6. Germline values: CDR1 SGHDT, CDR2 YYEEEE.

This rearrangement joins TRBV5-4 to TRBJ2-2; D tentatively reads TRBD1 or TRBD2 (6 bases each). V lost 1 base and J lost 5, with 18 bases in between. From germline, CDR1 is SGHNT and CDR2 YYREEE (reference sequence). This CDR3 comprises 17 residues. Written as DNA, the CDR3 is TGTGCCAGCAGCTTGCAGCTGGGGGGCGAAGTAACCGGGGAGCTGTTTTTT. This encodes CASSLQLGGEVTGELFF. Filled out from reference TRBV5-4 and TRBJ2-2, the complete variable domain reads ETGVTQSPTHLIKTRGQQVTLRCSSQSGHNTVSWYQQALGQGPQFIFQYYREEENGRGNFPPRFSGLQFPNYSSELNVNALELDDSALYLCASSLQLGGEVTGELFFGEGSRLTVL.

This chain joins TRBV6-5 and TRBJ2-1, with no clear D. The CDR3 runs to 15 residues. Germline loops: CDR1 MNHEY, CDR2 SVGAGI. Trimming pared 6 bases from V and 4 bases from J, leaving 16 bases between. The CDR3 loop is CASSQAPIRYNEQFF. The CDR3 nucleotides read TGTGCCAGCAGCCAAGCCCCCATACGATACAATGAGCAGTTCTTC.

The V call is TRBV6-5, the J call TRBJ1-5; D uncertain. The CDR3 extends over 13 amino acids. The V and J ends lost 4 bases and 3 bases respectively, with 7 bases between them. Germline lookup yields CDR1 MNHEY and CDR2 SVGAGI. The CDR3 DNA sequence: TGTGCCAGCAGTTCCAGGCCCAATCAGCCCCAGCATTTT. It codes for CASSSRPNQPQHF.

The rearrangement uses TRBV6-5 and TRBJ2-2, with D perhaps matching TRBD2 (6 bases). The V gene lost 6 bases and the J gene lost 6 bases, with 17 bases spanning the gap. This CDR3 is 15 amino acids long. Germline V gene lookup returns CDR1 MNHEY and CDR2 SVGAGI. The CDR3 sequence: CASSASVRRAGELFF. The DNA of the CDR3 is TGTGCCAGCAGCGCCTCTGTGAGGAGGGCCGGGGAGCTGTTTTTT.

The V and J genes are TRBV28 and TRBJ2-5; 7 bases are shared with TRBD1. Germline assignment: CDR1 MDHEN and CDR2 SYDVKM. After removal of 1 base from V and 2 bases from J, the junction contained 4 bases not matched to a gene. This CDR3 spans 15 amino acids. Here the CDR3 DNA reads TGTGCCAGCAGTTTATTAAGGGGGCAACAAGAGACCCAGTACTTC. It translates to CASSLLRGQQETQYF.

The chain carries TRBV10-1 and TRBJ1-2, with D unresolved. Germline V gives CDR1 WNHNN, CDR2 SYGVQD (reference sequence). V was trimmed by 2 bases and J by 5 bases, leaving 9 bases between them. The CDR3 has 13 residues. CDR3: CASSEPRLYGYTF. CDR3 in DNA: TGCGCCAGCAGTGAGCCCAGGTTATATGGCTACACCTTC.

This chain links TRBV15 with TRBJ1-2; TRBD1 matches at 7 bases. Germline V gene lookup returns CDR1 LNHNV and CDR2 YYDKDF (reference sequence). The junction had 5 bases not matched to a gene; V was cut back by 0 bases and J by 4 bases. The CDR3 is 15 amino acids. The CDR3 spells CATSRDFDRAYGYTF. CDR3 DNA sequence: TGTGCCACCAGCAGAGATTTCGACAGGGCCTATGGCTACACCTTC.

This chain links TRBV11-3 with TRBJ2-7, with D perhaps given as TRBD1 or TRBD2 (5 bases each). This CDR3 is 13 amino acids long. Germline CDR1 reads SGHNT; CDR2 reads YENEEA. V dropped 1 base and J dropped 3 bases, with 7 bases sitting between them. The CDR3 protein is CASSLGDDYEQYF. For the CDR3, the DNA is TGTGCCAGCAGCTTAGGGGACGACTACGAGCAGTACTTC.

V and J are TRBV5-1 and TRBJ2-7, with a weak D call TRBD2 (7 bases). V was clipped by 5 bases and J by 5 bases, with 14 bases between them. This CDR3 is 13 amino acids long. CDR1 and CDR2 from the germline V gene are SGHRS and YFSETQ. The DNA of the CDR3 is TGCGCCAGCAGGACGGGGGGCGCCCACGAGCAGTACTTC. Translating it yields CASRTGGAHEQYF.

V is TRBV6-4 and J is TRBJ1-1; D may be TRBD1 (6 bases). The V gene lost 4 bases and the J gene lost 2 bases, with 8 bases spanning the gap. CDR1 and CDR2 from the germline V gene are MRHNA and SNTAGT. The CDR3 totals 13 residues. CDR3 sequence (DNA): TGTGCCAGCAGTGTGGACAGTAACACTGAAGCTTTCTTT. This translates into CASSVDSNTEAFF.

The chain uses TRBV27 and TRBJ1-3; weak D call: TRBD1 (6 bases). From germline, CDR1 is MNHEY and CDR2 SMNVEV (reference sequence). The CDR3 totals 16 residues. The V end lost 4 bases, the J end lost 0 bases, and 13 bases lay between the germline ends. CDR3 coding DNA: TGTGCCAGCAGTTCGCGAGCAGGGGTCTCTGGAAACACCATATATTTT. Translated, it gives CASSSRAGVSGNTIYF.

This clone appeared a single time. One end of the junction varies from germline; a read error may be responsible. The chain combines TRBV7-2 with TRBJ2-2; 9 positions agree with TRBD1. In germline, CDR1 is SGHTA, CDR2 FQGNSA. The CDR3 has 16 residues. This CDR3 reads CASSSQGALNIGELFF. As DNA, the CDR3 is TGTGCCAGCAGCTCACAGGGGGCCCTGAACATCGGGGAGCTGTTTTTT.

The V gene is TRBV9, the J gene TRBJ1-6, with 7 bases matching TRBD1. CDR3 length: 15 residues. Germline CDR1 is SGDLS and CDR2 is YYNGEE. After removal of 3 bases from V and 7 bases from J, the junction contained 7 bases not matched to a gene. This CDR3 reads CASSAGDRLNSPLHF. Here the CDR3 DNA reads TGTGCCAGCAGCGCCGGGGACAGACTAAATTCACCCCTCCACTTT.

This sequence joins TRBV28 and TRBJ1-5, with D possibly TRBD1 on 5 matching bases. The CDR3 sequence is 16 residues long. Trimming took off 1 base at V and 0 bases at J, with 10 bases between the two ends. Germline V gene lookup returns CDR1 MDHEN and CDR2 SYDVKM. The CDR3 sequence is CASSLLARDSNQPQHF. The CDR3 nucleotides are TGTGCCAGCAGTTTATTGGCCAGGGATAGCAATCAGCCCCAGCATTTT.

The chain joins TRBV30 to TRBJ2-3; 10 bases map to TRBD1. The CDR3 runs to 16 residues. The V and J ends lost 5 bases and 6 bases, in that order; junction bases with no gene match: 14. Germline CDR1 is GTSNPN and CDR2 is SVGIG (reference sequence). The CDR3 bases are TGTGCCTGGGTTGAGCCGGGACAGGGGTTGGAGGATACGCAGTATTTT. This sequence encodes CAWVEPGQGLEDTQYF.

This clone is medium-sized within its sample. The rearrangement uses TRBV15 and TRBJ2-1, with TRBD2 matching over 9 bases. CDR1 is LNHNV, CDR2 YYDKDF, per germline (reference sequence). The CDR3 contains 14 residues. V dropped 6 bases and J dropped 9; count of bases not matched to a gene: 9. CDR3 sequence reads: CATRIAGDLGEQFF. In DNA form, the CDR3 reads TGTGCCACCAGGATAGCGGGAGATCTCGGTGAGCAGTTCTTC.

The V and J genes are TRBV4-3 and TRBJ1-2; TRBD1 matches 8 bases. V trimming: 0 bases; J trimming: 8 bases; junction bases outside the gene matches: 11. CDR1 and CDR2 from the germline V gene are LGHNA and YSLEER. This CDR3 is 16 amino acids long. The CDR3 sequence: CASSQEVRQGSWGYTF. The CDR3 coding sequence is TGCGCCAGCAGCCAAGAAGTTAGACAGGGGAGTTGGGGCTACACCTTC.

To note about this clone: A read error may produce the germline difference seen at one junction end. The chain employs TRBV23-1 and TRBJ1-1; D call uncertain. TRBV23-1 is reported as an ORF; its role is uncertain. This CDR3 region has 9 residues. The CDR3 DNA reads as TGCGCCAGCAAACTGGCGGACTCTTTT. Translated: CASKLADSF.